This T cell receptor beta chain is drawn from a study of T-cell memory formation after mild COVID-19. Study-level background: Largely, TCR clusters stayed within a single donor.

This clonotype was detected only a few times. CDR3 length equals 14 residues. The ends were cut back, 4 bases at V and 1 base at J, with 12 bases in the middle. The germline gives CDR1 SGHRS, CDR2 YFSETQ. Each CDR3 protein is one row after TCRdb ran MiXCR on the 5' RACE reads. This table holds hundreds of thousands of distinct CDR3 sequences, less than 25% found once. The TCR sequence derives from an adult woman who had mild COVID-19 (a few samples of this study predate the infection). Cell type and time point are not known. The sample taken for sequencing was PBMCs or a T cell subset sorted from them (not recorded which). This chain links TRBV5-1 with TRBJ2-7; possibly TRBD1 or TRBD2 for D (5 bases each). The CDR3, as DNA: TGCGCCAGCAGCAAGGGGACGATTTCCTACGAGCAGTACTTC. Encoded protein: CASSKGTISYEQYF.